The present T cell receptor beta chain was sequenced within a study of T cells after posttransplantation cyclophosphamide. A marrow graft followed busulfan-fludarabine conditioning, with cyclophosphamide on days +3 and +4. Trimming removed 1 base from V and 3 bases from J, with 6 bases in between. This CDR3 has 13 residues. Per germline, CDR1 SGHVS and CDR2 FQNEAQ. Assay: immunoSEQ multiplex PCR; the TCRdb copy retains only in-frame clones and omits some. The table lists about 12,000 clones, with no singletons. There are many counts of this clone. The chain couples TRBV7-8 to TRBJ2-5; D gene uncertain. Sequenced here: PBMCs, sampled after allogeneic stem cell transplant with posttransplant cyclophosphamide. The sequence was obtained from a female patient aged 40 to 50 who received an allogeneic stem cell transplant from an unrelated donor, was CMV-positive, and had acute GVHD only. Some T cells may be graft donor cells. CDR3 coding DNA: TGTGCCAGCAGCTTAGGTACAGAAGAGACCCAGTACTTC. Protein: CASSLGTEETQYF. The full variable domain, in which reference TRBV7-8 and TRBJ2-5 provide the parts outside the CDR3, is GAGVSQSPRYKVAKRGQDVALRCDPISGHVSLFWYQQALGQGPEFLTYFQNEAQLDKSGLPSDRFFAERPEGSVSTLKIQRTQQEDSAVYLCASSLGTEETQYFGPGTRLLVL.